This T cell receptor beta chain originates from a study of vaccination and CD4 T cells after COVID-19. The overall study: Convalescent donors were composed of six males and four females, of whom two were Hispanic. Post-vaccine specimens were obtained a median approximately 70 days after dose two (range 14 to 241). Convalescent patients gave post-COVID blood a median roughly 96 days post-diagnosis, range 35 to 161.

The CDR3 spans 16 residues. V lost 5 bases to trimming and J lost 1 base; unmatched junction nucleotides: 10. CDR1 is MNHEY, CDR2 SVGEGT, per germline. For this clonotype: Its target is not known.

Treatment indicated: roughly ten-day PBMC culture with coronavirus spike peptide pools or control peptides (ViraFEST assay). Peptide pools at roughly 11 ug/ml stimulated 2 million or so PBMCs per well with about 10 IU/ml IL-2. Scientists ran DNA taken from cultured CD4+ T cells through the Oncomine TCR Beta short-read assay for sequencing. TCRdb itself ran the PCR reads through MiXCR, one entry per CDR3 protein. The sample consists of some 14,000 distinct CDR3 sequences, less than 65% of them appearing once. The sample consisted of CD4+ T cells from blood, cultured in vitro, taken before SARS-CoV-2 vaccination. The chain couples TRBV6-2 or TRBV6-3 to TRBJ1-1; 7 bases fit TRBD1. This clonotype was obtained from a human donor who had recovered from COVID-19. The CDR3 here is CASSTAGTVRNTEAFF. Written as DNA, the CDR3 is TGTGCCAGCAGTACGGCCGGGACAGTGAGGAACACTGAAGCTTTCTTT.